The entry below describes one T cell receptor beta chain. Clones were read by immunoSEQ multiplex PCR, and TCRdb kept only the in-frame ones, dropping some. The table has nearly 110,000 clones, 71% seen once. The sample belongs to a study of blood T cell repertoires in COVID-19. The ends were cut back, 6 bases at V and 6 bases at J, with 18 bases in the middle. Germline loops: CDR1 SGHDT, CDR2 YYEEEE. This CDR3 contains 14 residues. The chain joins TRBV5-6 to TRBJ1-2; D perhaps matches TRBD1 (6 bases). The receptor's source is a human donor with acute or convalescent COVID-19. The donor label of this sample is uncertain. The material sequenced was peripheral blood. The CDR3 coding sequence is TGTGCCAGCACTTTCTCCCAGGGGTGGAATGGCTACACCTTC. Residues: CASTFSQGWNGYTF.